These 29 T cell receptor beta chains came from one sample sequenced in a study of beta chain features in type 1 diabetes listed by TCRdb under 2018. Library construction relied on the immunoSEQ multiplex PCR assay. The High Capacity cDNA Reverse Transcription Kit was used to reverse transcribe all of the isolated RNA, meaning that expressed TCRB transcripts were what got sequenced. The immuneACCESS repertoire file appears here via TCRdb, limited to in-frame rearrangements. These files lack a portion of the clones; in checked studies, under half of the deficit traces to unresolved V genes, and the cause of the others is not known. In all, the sample holds roughly 120,000 clones, and almost 40% of those were seen once. Less than 0.08% of the sample comes from the top ten. The material sequenced was stem cell memory CD4+ T cells from blood. What this sample's cell subset or site label stands for: stem cell-like memory CD4+ T cells. The origin of the receptors is a woman aged 18-30 years in good health.

The chain has TRBV5-4 and TRBJ2-2, with D possibly being TRBD1 (6 bases). Trimming removed 4 bases at V and 9 bases at J, with 25 bases between. CDR3 size: 17 residues. Germline CDR1 and CDR2: SGHNT and YYREEE (reference sequence). The CDR3: CASSPVSVAGVSRELFF. The CDR3 coding sequence is TGTGCCAGCAGCCCAGTCTCAGTGGCAGGGGTTTCTCGGGAGCTGTTTTTT.

This clone was detected only once. The rearrangement uses TRBV28 and TRBJ2-1; 7 bases match TRBD2. With V trimmed by 7 bases and J by 9 bases, 21 bases remained unmatched. Germline CDR1 MDHEN, CDR2 SYDVKM. This CDR3 is 17 amino acids long. CDR3 sequence (DNA): TGTGCCAGCAAGAGCGCCCTGGGGGGGAGGGCCATTGGTGAGCAGTTCTTC. It is translated as CASKSALGGRAIGEQFF.

This rearrangement joins TRBV5-4 to TRBJ2-1, with TRBD1 matching over 7 bases. The trim removed 0 bases at V and 3 bases at J, leaving 0 bases unmatched. Germline CDR1 SGHNT, CDR2 YYREEE (reference sequence). This CDR3 has 14 amino acids. CDR3 residues: CASSLGDSYNEQFF. CDR3 DNA: TGTGCCAGCAGCTTGGGGGACAGCTACAATGAGCAGTTCTTC.

The V and J genes are TRBV18 and TRBJ1-4; D call uncertain. CDR3 length equals 14 residues. Deletions cut 3 bases from V and 8 bases from J, with 13 bases between. Germline assignment: CDR1 KGHSH and CDR2 LQKENI. CDR3 loop: CASSPGVPGEKLFF. The CDR3 bases are TGTGCCAGCTCACCCGGGGTCCCCGGGGAAAAACTGTTTTTT.

The chain combines TRBV18 with TRBJ2-1; 7 bases match TRBD2. From germline, CDR1 is KGHSH and CDR2 LQKENI. Trimming cost V 10 bases and J 3 bases; bases outside gene matches: 6. The CDR3 consists of 13 residues. CDR3 amino acids: CATLPGGYNEQFF. In nucleotides, the CDR3 is TGTGCCACCCTCCCGGGGGGCTACAATGAGCAGTTCTTC.

This clone was seen just once. V and J are TRBV7-9 and TRBJ2-3; a possible D gene is TRBD1 (5 bases). The CDR3 length is 14 residues. Trimming cost V 1 base and J 0 bases, with 5 bases left between them. Germline CDR1 SEHNR, CDR2 FQNEAQ (reference sequence). DNA for the CDR3: TGTGCCAGCAGCTTAGAGGGGAGCACAGATACGCAGTATTTT. Amino acids: CASSLEGSTDTQYF.

The V gene is TRBV5-6, the J gene TRBJ1-5; D is uncertain. Looked up from germline, CDR1 is SGHDT and CDR2 is YYEEEE. This CDR3 spans 15 amino acids. Deletions cut 4 bases from V and 4 bases from J, with 15 bases between. DNA for the CDR3: TGTGCCAGCAGCCTGACCGGACTTTTGAATCAGCCCCAGCATTTT. It is translated as CASSLTGLLNQPQHF. The complete variable domain, with remaining parts taken from reference TRBV5-6 and TRBJ1-5, reads DAGVTQSPTHLIKTRGQQVTLRCSPKSGHDTVSWYQQALGQGPQFIFQYYEEEERQRGNFPDRFSGHQFPNYSSELNVNALLLGDSALYLCASSLTGLLNQPQHFGDGTRLSIL.

V usage is TRBV6-6 and J usage is TRBJ2-1; D might be TRBD1 (6 bases). This CDR3 region has 15 residues. Per germline, CDR1 MNHNY and CDR2 SVGAGI (reference sequence). The ends were cut back, 0 bases at V and 6 bases at J, with 12 bases in the middle. The DNA of the CDR3 is TGTGCCAGCAGTTACTCGAGGCAGGGGTTCAATGAGCAGTTCTTC. Protein: CASSYSRQGFNEQFF.

This clone was seen a few times. J is TRBJ2-1 and V is TRBV7-8; maybe TRBD2 (5 bases). Trimming took 1 base from V and 3 from J, leaving 13 bases between them. There are 16 residues in the CDR3. Germline V gene data show CDR1 as SGHVS and CDR2 as FQNEAQ. The CDR3 protein is CASSLGSGRIYNEQFF. The CDR3 DNA reads TGTGCCAGCAGCTTAGGAAGTGGGAGAATCTACAATGAGCAGTTCTTC.

J is TRBJ1-5 and V is TRBV7-8, with TRBD1 as a possible D gene (5 bases). The V end was cut by 1 base, the J end by 2 bases, with 18 bases between. CDR1 and CDR2 from the germline V gene are SGHVS and FQNEAQ. The CDR3 has 18 residues. The CDR3 nucleotides read TGTGCCAGCAGCTTAGGGACATTCGGAGGGGCAGGCAATCAGCCCCAGCATTTT. Protein product: CASSLGTFGGAGNQPQHF.

This clone has only a few counts. J is TRBJ1-2 and V is TRBV4-3; no clear D gene. The CDR3 sequence is 13 residues long. The V and J ends lost 0 bases and 7 bases respectively, with 9 bases between them. Per germline, CDR1 LGHNA and CDR2 YSLEER. For the CDR3, the DNA is TGCGCCAGCAGCCAAGATGAGAGGGTTGGCTACACCTTC. Amino acid sequence: CASSQDERVGYTF.

The chain uses TRBV18 and TRBJ1-2; D may be TRBD1 (5 bases). The germline V gene has CDR1 KGHSH and CDR2 LQKENI. Trimming took off 2 bases at V and 1 base at J, with 14 bases between the two ends. The CDR3 runs 16 residues. The CDR3 sequence: CASSPITGDINYGYTF. The CDR3, as DNA: TGTGCCAGCTCACCAATAACAGGCGATATTAACTATGGCTACACCTTC.

In this sample, this clone turned up a few times. This chain links TRBV6-5 with TRBJ2-1; 9 bases match TRBD1. Germline V gives CDR1 MNHEY, CDR2 SVGAGI. This CDR3 has 15 amino acids. With V trimmed by 6 bases and J by 6 bases, 9 bases remained unmatched. This CDR3 is CASRHPGQGVNEQFF. In DNA form, the CDR3 reads TGTGCCAGCAGACATCCGGGACAGGGAGTCAATGAGCAGTTCTTC.

This chain links TRBV7-2 with TRBJ1-1; D is unclear. Trimming took off 4 bases at V and 1 base at J, with 10 bases between the two ends. The CDR3 has 14 amino acids. In germline, CDR1 is SGHTA, CDR2 FQGNSA. The CDR3 region is CASSSRVGNTEAFF. In DNA form, the CDR3 reads TGTGCCAGCAGCTCGAGGGTCGGGAACACTGAAGCTTTCTTT.

This clone was seen a handful of times. The chain joins TRBV28 to TRBJ1-5; tentative D call: TRBD1 (6 bases). This CDR3 has 14 residues. Germline CDR1 reads MDHEN; CDR2 reads SYDVKM. Trimming stripped 7 bases from V and 1 base from J, with 11 bases between. CDR3 amino acids: CASIGGGSNQPQHF. Written as DNA, the CDR3 is TGTGCCAGCATCGGGGGGGGCAGCAATCAGCCCCAGCATTTT.

This clone was observed a few times. This chain uses TRBV6-6 with TRBJ2-3, with 10 bases matching TRBD2. The germline V gene has CDR1 MNHNY and CDR2 SVGAGI (reference sequence). The CDR3 contains 14 residues. V lost 6 bases to trimming and J lost 7 bases; unmatched junction nucleotides: 7. The CDR3 loop reads CASRASGSGNTQYF. In nucleotides, the CDR3 is TGTGCCAGCAGAGCTAGCGGGAGTGGGAATACGCAGTATTTT.

This clone was counted a few times. The rearrangement uses TRBV28 and TRBJ2-1, with D possibly being TRBD1 (6 bases). Trimming pared 4 bases from V and 8 bases from J, leaving 18 bases between. Germline-derived CDR1 and CDR2 are MDHEN and SYDVKM. CDR3 length: 15 residues. The CDR3 is CASSSQGNSMDEQFF. The CDR3 nucleotides read TGTGCCAGCAGTTCCCAGGGGAATAGTATGGATGAGCAGTTCTTC.

The sample holds a few counts of this clone. In the same sample, other DNA sequences code for this CDR3. The chain links TRBV18 to TRBJ2-7; TRBD1 aligns across 7 bases. CDR1 and CDR2 (germline): KGHSH, LQKENI. This CDR3 comprises 13 residues. The ends lost 3 bases at V and 1 base at J; junction bases unmatched: 0. CDR3 nucleotides: TGTGCCAGCTCACCGACAGGGTCCTACGAGCAGTACTTC. Translated: CASSPTGSYEQYF.

V gene TRBV28 combines with J gene TRBJ2-2; 12 bases are shared with TRBD2. The CDR3 sequence is 17 residues long. With V trimmed by 3 bases and J by 7 bases, 9 bases remained unmatched. Germline CDR1 MDHEN, CDR2 SYDVKM. The CDR3 nucleotides read TGTGCCAGCAGTTTTTGGCTAGCGGGAGGGCCCGGCGGGGAGCTGTTTTTT. It specifies CASSFWLAGGPGGELFF.

V and J are TRBV5-1 and TRBJ2-1; 9 bases map to TRBD2. Germline-derived CDR1 and CDR2 are SGHRS and YFSETQ. Germline trimming cut 0 bases from V and 8 bases from J; bases unmatched to any gene: 6. This CDR3 is built from 15 residues. CDR3 nucleotide sequence: TGCGCCAGCAGCTTGGCTCTAGCGGGAAGCCATGAGCAGTTCTTC. This sequence encodes CASSLALAGSHEQFF.

This clone was seen only a few times. This chain links TRBV7-2 with TRBJ2-7, with TRBD2 identical over 13 bases. The germline gives CDR1 SGHTA, CDR2 FQGNSA. J was trimmed by 5 bases and V by 5 bases; bases with no gene match: 12. The CDR3 loop spans 17 amino acids. CDR3 sequence reads: CASSHFGGLAGSNEQYF. The CDR3 DNA sequence: TGTGCCAGCAGCCACTTCGGGGGACTAGCGGGATCAAACGAGCAGTACTTC. The full variable domain, with the rest looked up from reference TRBV7-2 and TRBJ2-7, is GAGVSQSPSNKVTEKGKDVELRCDPISGHTALYWYRQSLGQGLEFLIYFQGNSAPDKSGLPSDRFSAERTGGSVSTLTIQRTQQEDSAVYLCASSHFGGLAGSNEQYFGPGTRLTVT.

Here the CDR3 reads CASSPRTITSYNEQFF. The DNA of the CDR3 is TGTGCCAGCTCACCTCGGACTATTACTTCCTACAATGAGCAGTTCTTC. The genes are TRBV18 and TRBJ2-1; TRBD2 might be the D (6 bases). The ends were cut back, 3 bases at V and 1 base at J, with 13 bases in the middle. The germline V gene has CDR1 KGHSH and CDR2 LQKENI. This CDR3 has 16 residues.

The CDR3 region is CASSYWREEAGNEQFF. DNA for the CDR3: TGTGCCAGCAGTTACTGGCGGGAGGAGGCGGGTAATGAGCAGTTCTTC. V gene TRBV6-7 combines with J gene TRBJ2-1; 8 nucleotides match TRBD2. TRBV6-7 is reported as an ORF; its role is uncertain. This CDR3 has 16 residues. Trimming took 1 base from V and 7 from J; bases not matched to a gene: 9.

The chain carries TRBV19 and TRBJ1-1, with D uncertain. CDR1 LNHDA and CDR2 SQIVND come from the germline V gene (reference sequence). V was shortened by 3 bases and J by 1 base, with 12 bases between the two germline ends. CDR3 length equals 15 residues. In DNA form, the CDR3 reads TGTGCCAGTAGTATTACCCTGGAGTGGAACACTGAAGCTTTCTTT. Residues: CASSITLEWNTEAFF. Filled out from reference TRBV19 and TRBJ1-1, the complete variable domain reads DGGITQSPKYLFRKEGQNVTLSCEQNLNHDAMYWYRQDPGQGLRLIYYSQIVNDFQKGDIAEGYSVSREKKESFPLTVTSAQKNPTAFYLCASSITLEWNTEAFFGQGTRLTVV.

This clone has just a few counts. The chain employs TRBV11-2 and TRBJ2-7, with D possibly TRBD2 on 6 matching bases. CDR3 length: 16 residues. Germline CDR1 and CDR2: SGHAT and FQNNGV. Trimming cost V 1 base and J 5 bases, with 18 bases left between them. DNA for the CDR3: TGTGCCAGCAGCTTAGGGGCGGGACTTCGAAGAAACGAGCAGTACTTC. Translation: CASSLGAGLRRNEQYF.

This clone came up a few times. The chain couples TRBV29-1 to TRBJ2-5, with 8 bases fitting TRBD1. Per the germline V gene, CDR1 is SQVTM and CDR2 is ANQGSEA. Unmatched junction bases numbered 5, after V lost 4 bases and J lost 4 bases. This CDR3 has 13 residues. CDR3 coding DNA: TGCAGCGTTGTGGTGGACAGGGTAGAGACCCAGTACTTC. Amino acids: CSVVVDRVETQYF.

Only one count was recorded for this clone. V gene TRBV30 combines with J gene TRBJ1-5; no clear D gene. Germline V gene data show CDR1 as GTSNPN and CDR2 as SVGIG (reference sequence). This CDR3 has 13 residues. With 2 bases removed from V and 0 bases from J, the gap between germline ends came to 5 bases. The CDR3 DNA reads TGTGCCTGGAGTCAGGCTAGCAATCAGCCCCAGCATTTT. It yields the protein CAWSQASNQPQHF.

The rearrangement uses TRBV7-9 and TRBJ2-1, with D tentatively TRBD2 (5 bases). The germline V gene encodes CDR1 SEHNR and CDR2 FQNEAQ (reference sequence). V was shortened by 3 bases and J by 7 bases, with 10 bases between the two germline ends. CDR3 length: 13 amino acids. Written as DNA, the CDR3 is TGTGCCAGCAGCTTCTGGCGGGCTAATGAGCAGTTCTTC. It encodes CASSFWRANEQFF.

V usage is TRBV7-3 and J usage is TRBJ2-6; a possible D gene is TRBD1 (5 bases). Trimming took 2 bases from V and 0 from J, leaving 11 bases between them. The germline CDR1 and CDR2 sequences are SGHTA and FQGTGA. The CDR3 sequence is 17 residues long. CDR3 sequence reads: CASSLDSPSSGANVLTF. CDR3 nucleotides: TGTGCCAGCAGCTTAGACAGCCCAAGCTCTGGGGCCAACGTCCTGACTTTC.